The sequence of this T cell receptor (beta chain) was determined in a study of tumor-infiltrating lymphocytes in primary liver carcinoma. CDR1 is SGHAT, CDR2 FQNNGV, per germline. The CDR3 covers 16 residues. In regard to this clonotype: The germline gene is not matched at one end of the junction; a read error may be the cause.

Taking roughly 20-34 mg of unsorted bulk tissue, the authors co-extracted RNA and DNA. TCR beta cDNA was reverse-transcribed from roughly 520 ng of total RNA. The reaction used a constant-region primer and ProtoScript II reverse transcriptase. Three nested multiplex PCR rounds of slightly modified ARM-PCR generated TCR beta libraries. Primers for the first two PCR rounds were TRBV1-TRBV30 forward primers and a C-beta reverse primer (about 10 cycles per round). Each CDR3 protein is one row after TCRdb ran MiXCR on the multiplex PCR reads. The sample lists approximately 110,000 distinct CDR3 sequences, 55% to 75% occurring once.

The chain employs TRBV11-2 and TRBJ2-3; 8 nucleotides line up with TRBD2. This sequence originates from an older woman with primary liver carcinoma and hepatitis B virus infection. The sample comprised liver tumor tissue from sampling region 3. Described subset: tumor region T3, left-lateral pole. The CDR3 DNA follows: TGTACCATCAGCGCTGGTAGCGGGGCTAGCACTGATACGCACTATTTT. Protein: CTISAGSGASTDTHYF.